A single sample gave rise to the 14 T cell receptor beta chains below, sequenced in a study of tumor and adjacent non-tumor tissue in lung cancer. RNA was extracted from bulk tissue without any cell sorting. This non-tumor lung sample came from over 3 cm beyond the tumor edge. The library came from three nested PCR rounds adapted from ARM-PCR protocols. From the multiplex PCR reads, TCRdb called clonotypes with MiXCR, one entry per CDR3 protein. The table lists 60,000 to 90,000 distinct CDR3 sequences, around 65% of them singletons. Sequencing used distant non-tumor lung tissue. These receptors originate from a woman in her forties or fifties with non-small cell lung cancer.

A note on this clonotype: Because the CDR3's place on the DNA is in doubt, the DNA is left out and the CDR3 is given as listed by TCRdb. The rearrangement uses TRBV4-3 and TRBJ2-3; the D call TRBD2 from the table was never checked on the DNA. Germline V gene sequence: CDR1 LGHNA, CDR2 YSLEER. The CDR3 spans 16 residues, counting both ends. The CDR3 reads CASSQVGSGTTGTRYF.

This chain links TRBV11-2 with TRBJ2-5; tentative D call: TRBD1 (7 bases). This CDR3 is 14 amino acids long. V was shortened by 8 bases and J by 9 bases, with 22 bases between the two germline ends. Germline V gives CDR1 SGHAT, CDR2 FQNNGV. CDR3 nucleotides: TGTGCCAGCCGCCTAAACGCAGGGGGGCCTGCCCAGTACTTC. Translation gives CASRLNAGGPAQYF.

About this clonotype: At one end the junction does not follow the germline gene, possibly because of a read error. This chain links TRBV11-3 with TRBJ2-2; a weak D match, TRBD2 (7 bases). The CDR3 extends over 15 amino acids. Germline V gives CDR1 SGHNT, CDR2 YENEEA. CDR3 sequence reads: CASTSRGGVPGELFF. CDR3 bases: TGTGCCAGCACCTCCAGGGGAGGGGTACCAGGGGAGTTGTTTTTT.

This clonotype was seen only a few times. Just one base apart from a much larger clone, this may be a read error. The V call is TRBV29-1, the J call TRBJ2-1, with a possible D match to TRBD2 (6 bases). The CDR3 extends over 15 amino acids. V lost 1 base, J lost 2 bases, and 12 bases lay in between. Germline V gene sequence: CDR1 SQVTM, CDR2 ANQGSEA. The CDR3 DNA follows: TGCAGCGTTGAAGGCGACGGGAGCACCTACAATGAGCAGTTCTTC. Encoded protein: CSVEGDGSTYNEQFF.

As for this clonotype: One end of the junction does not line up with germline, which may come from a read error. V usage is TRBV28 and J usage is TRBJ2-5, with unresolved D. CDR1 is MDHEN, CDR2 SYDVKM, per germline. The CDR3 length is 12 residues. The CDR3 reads CTSSPLLGTQYF. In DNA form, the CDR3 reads TGTACCAGCAGTCCCTTACTCGGGACCCAGTACTTC.

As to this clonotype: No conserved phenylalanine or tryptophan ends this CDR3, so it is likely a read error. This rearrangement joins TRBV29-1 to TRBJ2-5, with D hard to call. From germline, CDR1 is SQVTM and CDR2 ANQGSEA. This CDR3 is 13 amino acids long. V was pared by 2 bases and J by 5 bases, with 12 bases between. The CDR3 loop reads CSVESLLWETQYL. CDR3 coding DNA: TGCAGCGTTGAAAGCCTGCTCTGGGAGACCCAGTACCTC.

The CDR3 sequence: CSATPVESPSGANVLTF. CDR3 DNA sequence: TGCAGTGCTACCCCTGTAGAGAGCCCCTCTGGGGCCAACGTCCTGACTTTC. This rearrangement joins TRBV20-1 to TRBJ2-6; D gene unclear. Trimming left V 4 bases short and J 0 bases short, with 16 bases between. CDR1 DFQATT and CDR2 SNEGSKA come from the germline V gene (reference sequence). The CDR3 is 17 residues long.

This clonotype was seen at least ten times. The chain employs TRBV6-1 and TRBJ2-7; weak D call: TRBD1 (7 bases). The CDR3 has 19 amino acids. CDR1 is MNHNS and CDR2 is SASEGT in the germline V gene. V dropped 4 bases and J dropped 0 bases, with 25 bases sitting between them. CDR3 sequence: CASSATGWAGGTNSYEQYF. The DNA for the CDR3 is TGTGCCAGCAGTGCGACAGGGTGGGCCGGGGGAACTAACTCCTACGAGCAGTACTTC.

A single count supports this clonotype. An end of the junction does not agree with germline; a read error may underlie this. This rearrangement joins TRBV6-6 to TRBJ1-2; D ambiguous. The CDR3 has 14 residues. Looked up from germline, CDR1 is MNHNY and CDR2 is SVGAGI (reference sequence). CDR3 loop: CACSFTAAENGYTF. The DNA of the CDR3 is TGTGCCTGCAGTTTCACAGCGGCGGAGAATGGCTACACCTTC.

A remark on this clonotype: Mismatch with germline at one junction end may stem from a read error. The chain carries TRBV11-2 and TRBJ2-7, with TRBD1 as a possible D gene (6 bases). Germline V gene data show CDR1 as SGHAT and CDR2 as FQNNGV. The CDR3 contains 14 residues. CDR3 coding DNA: TGTGCCAACAGCTTAGACAGGACGGATTACGACCAGTACTTC. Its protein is CANSLDRTDYDQYF.

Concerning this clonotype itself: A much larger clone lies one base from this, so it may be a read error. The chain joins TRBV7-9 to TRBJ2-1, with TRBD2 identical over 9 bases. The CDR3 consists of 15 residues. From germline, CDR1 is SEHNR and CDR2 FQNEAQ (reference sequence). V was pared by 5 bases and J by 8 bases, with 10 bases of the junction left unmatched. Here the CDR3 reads CASSPLREGLYEQFF. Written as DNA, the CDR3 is TGTGCCAGCAGCCCCTTGCGGGAGGGCCTCTATGAGCAGTTCTTC.

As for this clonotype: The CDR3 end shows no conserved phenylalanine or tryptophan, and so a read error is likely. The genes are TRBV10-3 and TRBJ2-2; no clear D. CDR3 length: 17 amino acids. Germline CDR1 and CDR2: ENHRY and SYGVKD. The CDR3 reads CAISETPGRSNTGELFI. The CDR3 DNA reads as TGTGCTATCAGTGAAACCCCGGGCAGATCGAACACCGGGGAGCTGTTTATT.

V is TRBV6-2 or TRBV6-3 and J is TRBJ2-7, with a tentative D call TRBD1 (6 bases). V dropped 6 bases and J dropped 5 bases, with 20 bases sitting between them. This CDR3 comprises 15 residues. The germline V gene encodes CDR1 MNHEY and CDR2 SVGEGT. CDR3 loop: CASSYLTGDPDEQYF. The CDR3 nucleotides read TGTGCCAGCAGCTATTTGACAGGTGATCCCGACGAGCAGTACTTC.

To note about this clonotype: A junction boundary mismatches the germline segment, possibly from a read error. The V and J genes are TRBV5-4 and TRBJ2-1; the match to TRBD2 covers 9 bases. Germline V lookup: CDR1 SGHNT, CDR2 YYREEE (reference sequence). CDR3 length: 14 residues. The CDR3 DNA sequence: TGTGTCAGCGGGGTAGCGGGAGATGGGGATGAGCGGTTCTTC. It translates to CVSGVAGDGDERFF.